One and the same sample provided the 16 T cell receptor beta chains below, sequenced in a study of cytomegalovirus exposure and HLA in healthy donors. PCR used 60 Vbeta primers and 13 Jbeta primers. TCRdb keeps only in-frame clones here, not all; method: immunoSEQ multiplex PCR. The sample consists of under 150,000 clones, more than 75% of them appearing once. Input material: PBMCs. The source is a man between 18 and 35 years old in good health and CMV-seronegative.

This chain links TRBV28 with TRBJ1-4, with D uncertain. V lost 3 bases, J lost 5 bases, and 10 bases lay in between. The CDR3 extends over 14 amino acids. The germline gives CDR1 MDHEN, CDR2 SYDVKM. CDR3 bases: TGTGCCAGCAGTTTTCCCCAGGCGAATGAAAAACTGTTTTTT. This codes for CASSFPQANEKLFF.

The chain's CDR3 is CASSKDEAVTLVFGEQYF. CDR3 DNA sequence: TGTGCCAGCAGCAAAGACGAGGCAGTGACTTTGGTGTTTGGGGAGCAGTACTTC. The chain couples TRBV21-1 to TRBJ2-7; the DNA was not compared with TRBD2, the D call given in the table. TRBV21-1 is described as a pseudogene. CDR3 length: 18 residues.

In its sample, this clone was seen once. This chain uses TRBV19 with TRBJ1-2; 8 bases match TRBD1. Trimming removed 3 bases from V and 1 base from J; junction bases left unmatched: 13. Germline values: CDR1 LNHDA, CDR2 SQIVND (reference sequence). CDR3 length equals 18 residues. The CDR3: CASSMERQGALLNYGYTF. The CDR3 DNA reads TGTGCCAGTAGTATGGAACGGCAGGGGGCCCTACTTAACTATGGCTACACCTTC.

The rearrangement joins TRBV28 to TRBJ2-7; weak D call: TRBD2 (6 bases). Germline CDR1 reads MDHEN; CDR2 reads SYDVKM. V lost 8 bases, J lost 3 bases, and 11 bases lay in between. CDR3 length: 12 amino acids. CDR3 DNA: TGTGCCAGCGCGGGGCGGCGCTACGAGCAGTACTTC. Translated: CASAGRRYEQYF.

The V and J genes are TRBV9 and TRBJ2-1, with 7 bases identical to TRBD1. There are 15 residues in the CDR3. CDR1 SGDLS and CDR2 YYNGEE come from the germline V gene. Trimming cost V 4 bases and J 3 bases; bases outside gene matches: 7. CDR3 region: CASSTHRGLYNEQFF. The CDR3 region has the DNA TGTGCCAGCAGCACCCACAGGGGCCTCTACAATGAGCAGTTCTTC.

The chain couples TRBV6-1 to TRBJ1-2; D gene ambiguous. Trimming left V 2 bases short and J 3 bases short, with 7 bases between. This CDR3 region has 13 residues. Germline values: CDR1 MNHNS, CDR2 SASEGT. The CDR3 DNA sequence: TGTGCCAGCAGTGAACAGGTTGACTATGGCTACACCTTC. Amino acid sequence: CASSEQVDYGYTF.

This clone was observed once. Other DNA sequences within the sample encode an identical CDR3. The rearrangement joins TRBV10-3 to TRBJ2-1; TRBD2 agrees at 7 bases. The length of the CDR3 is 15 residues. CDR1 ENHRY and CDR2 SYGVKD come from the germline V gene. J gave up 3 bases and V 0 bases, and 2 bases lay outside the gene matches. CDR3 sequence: CAISESGTNYNEQFF. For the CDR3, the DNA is TGTGCCATCAGTGAGTCGGGGACTAACTACAATGAGCAGTTCTTC.

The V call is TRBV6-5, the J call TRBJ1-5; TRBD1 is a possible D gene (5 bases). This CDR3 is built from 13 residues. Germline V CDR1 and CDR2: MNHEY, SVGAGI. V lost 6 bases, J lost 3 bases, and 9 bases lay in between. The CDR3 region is CASSRGYNQPQHF. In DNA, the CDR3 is TGTGCCAGCAGCCGGGGGTACAATCAGCCCCAGCATTTT.

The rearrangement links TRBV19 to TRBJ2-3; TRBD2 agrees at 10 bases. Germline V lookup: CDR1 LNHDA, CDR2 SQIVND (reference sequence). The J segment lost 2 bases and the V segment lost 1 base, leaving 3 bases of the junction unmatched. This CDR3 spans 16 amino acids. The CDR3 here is CASSIGLAGATDTQYF. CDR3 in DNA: TGTGCCAGTAGTATAGGTCTAGCGGGGGCCACAGATACGCAGTATTTT. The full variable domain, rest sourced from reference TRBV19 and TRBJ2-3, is DGGITQSPKYLFRKEGQNVTLSCEQNLNHDAMYWYRQDPGQGLRLIYYSQIVNDFQKGDIAEGYSVSREKKESFPLTVTSAQKNPTAFYLCASSIGLAGATDTQYFGPGTRLTVL.

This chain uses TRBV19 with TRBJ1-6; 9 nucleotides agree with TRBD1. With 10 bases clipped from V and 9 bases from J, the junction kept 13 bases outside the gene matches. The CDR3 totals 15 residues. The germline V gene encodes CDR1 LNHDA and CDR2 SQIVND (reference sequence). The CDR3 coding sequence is TGTGCCACCTCTGATACAGGGGGCCTAGGTTCACCCCTCCACTTT. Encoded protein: CATSDTGGLGSPLHF.

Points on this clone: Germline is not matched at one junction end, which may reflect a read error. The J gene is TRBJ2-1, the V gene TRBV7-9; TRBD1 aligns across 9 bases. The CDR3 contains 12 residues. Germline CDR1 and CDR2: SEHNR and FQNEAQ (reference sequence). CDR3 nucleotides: TGTTCCAGCAGCTGGGACAGGGATGAGCAGTTCTTC. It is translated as CSSSWDRDEQFF.

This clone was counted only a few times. In DNA, the CDR3 is TGCGCCAGCAGCCCGGGACAGGGGGTTTACGAGCAGTACTTC. As protein: CASSPGQGVYEQYF. The chain has TRBV5-1 and TRBJ2-7; TRBD1 matches at 11 bases. V lost 4 bases, J lost 4 bases, and 4 bases stayed unmatched. The CDR3 totals 14 residues. Germline CDR1 reads SGHRS; CDR2 reads YFSETQ. Drawing the rest from reference TRBV5-1 and TRBJ2-7, the complete variable domain is KAGVTQTPRYLIKTRGQQVTLSCSPISGHRSVSWYQQTPGQGLQFLFEYFSETQRNKGNFPGRFSGRQFSNSRSEMNVSTLELGDSALYLCASSPGQGVYEQYFGPGTRLTVT.

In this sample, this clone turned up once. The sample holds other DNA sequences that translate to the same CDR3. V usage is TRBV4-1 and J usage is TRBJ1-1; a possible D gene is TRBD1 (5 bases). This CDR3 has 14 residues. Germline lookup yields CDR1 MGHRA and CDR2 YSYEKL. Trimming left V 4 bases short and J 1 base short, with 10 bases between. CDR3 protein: CASSLDIENTEAFF. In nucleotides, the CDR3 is TGCGCCAGCAGCCTGGACATCGAGAACACTGAAGCTTTCTTT.

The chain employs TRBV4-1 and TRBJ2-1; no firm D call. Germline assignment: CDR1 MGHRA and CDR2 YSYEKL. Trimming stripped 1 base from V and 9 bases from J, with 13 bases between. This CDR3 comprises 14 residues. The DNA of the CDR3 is TGCGCCAGCAGCCAAGTAGCCCGGGTTAGTGAGCAGTTCTTC. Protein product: CASSQVARVSEQFF.

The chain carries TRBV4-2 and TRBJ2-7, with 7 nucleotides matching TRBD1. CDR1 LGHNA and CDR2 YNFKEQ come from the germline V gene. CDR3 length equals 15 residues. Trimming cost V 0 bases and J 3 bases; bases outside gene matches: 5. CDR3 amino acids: CASSQDSGTDYEQYF. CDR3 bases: TGTGCCAGCAGCCAAGACTCTGGGACAGACTACGAGCAGTACTTC.

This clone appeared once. The DNA for the CDR3 is TGTGCCAGCAGCTTAGAGACAGGGAATTACAATGAGCAGTTCTTC. It yields the protein CASSLETGNYNEQFF. The chain employs TRBV7-6 and TRBJ2-1; 7 bases fit TRBD1. CDR1 and CDR2 from the germline V gene are SGHVS and FNYEAQ. The trim removed 1 base at V and 4 bases at J, leaving 4 bases unmatched. The CDR3 loop spans 15 amino acids.